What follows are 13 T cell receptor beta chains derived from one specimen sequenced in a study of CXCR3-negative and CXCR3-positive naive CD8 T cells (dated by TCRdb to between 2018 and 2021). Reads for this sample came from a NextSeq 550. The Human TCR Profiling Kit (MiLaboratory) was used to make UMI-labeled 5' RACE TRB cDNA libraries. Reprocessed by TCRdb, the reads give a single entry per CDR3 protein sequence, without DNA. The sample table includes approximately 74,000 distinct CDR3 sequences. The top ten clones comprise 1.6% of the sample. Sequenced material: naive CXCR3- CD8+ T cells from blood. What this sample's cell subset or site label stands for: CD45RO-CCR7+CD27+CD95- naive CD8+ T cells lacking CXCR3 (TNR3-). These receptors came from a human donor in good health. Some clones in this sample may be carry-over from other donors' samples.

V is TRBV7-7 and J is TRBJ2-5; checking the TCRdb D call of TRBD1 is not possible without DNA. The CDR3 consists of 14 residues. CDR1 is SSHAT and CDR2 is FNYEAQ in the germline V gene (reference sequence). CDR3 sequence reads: CASSQGQGVETQYF.

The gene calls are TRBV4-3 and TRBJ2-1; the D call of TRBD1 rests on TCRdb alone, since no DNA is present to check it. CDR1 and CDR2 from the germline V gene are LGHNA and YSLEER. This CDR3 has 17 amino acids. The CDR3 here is CASSQDAGAYSYNEQFF.

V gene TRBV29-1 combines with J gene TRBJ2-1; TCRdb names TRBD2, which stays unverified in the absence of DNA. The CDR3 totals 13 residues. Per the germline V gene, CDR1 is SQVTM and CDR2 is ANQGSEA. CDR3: CSPRLAGDNEQFF.

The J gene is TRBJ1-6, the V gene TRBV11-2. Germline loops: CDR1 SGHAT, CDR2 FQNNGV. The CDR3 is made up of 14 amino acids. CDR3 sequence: CASSLGGGNSPLHF.

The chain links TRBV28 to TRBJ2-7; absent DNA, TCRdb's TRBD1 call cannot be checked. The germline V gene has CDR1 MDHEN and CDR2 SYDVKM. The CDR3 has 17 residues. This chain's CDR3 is CASSYKQGGGLSYEQYF.

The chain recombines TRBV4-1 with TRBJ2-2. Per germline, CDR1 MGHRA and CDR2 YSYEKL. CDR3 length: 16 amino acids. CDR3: CASSPPAGAKLGELFF.

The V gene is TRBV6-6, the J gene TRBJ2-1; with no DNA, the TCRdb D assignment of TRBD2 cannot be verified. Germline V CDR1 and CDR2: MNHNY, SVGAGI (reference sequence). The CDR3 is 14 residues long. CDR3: CASSTSGDYNEQFF.

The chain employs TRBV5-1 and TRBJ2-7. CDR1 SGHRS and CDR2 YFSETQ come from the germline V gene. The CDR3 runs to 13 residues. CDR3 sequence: CASKFDSSYEQYF.

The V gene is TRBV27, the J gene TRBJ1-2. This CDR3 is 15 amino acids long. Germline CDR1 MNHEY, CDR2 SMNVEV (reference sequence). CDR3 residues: CARYSGISKSYGYTF.

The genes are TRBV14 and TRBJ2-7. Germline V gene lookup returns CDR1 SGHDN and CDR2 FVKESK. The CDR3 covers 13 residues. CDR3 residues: CASSPSTLVEQYF.

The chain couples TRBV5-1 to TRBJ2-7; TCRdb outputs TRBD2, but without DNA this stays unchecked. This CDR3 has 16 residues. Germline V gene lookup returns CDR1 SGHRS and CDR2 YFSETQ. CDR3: CASSPLSAGEVYEQYF.

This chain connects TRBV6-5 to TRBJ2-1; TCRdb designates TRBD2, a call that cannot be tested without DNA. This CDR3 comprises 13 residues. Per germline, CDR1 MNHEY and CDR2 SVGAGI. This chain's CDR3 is CASNDYLYNEQFF.

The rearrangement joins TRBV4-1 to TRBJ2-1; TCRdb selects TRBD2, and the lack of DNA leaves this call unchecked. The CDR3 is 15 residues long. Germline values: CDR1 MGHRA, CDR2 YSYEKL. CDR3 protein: CASSQLADSYNEQFF.